Following are 17 T cell receptor beta chains from one sample sequenced in a study of identifying expanded T cells in peripheral blood. The repertoire was sequenced with immunoSEQ multiplex PCR; TCRdb's copy has only in-frame clones and lacks some. The sample records some 100,000 clones, less than 90% being singletons. Sequencing was performed on blood. The receptor set was obtained from a person aged 18 to 75 in good health.

The chain joins TRBV5-1 to TRBJ2-7; 9 bases are a match to TRBD1. V lost 0 bases, J lost 5 bases, and 9 bases stayed unmatched. In germline, CDR1 is SGHRS, CDR2 YFSETQ. The CDR3 extends over 16 amino acids. The CDR3 sequence: CASSLVLTGGNDEQYF. CDR3 DNA: TGCGCCAGCAGCTTGGTCCTCACAGGGGGCAACGACGAGCAGTACTTC.

This clone was picked up one time. V usage is TRBV6-6 and J usage is TRBJ2-7, with 11 bases matching TRBD2. The CDR3 covers 15 residues. Germline assignment: CDR1 MNHNY and CDR2 SVGAGI (reference sequence). Unmatched junction bases numbered 7, after V lost 5 bases and J lost 4 bases. The CDR3 loop reads CASSPPTSGKYEQYF. Here the CDR3 DNA reads TGTGCCAGCAGTCCACCGACTAGCGGGAAGTACGAGCAGTACTTC.

The V gene is TRBV7-2, the J gene TRBJ2-3, with a weak D call TRBD2 (5 bases). Trimming removed 2 bases from V and 2 bases from J, with 20 bases in between. CDR1 is SGHTA and CDR2 is FQGNSA in the germline V gene. CDR3 length: 18 residues. The CDR3 bases are TGTGCCAGCAGCTTAACGGTCTGGGTGGGAGTCAACACAGATACGCAGTATTTT. It codes for CASSLTVWVGVNTDTQYF.

V usage is TRBV13 and J usage is TRBJ2-5; D may be TRBD2 (5 bases). From germline, CDR1 is PRHDT and CDR2 FYEKMQ (reference sequence). V was trimmed by 1 base and J by 4 bases, leaving 10 bases between them. CDR3 size: 14 residues. In DNA, the CDR3 is TGTGCCAGCAGCTTAGATAGCAGCGGAGAGACCCAGTACTTC. Encoded protein: CASSLDSSGETQYF.

The chain joins TRBV6-1 to TRBJ2-7, with 7 bases aligning to TRBD1. Germline V gives CDR1 MNHNS, CDR2 SASEGT. V lost 7 bases, J lost 2 bases, and 5 bases stayed unmatched. There are 13 residues in the CDR3. The CDR3, as DNA: TGTGCCAGCAATGAGGGGGCGACCTACGAGCAGTACTTC. Encoded protein: CASNEGATYEQYF.

The chain is built from TRBV2 and TRBJ2-1; unclear D gene. V was clipped by 6 bases and J by 15 bases, with 6 bases between them. This CDR3 is built from 8 residues. In germline, CDR1 is SNHLY, CDR2 FYNNEI. In DNA, the CDR3 is TGTGCCAGCAGCGATAGGTTCTTC. Translation gives CASSDRFF.

The genes are TRBV5-4 and TRBJ2-5; D may be TRBD1 or TRBD2 (5 bases each). V lost 6 bases, J lost 4 bases, and 19 bases lay in between. Germline assignment: CDR1 SGHNT and CDR2 YYREEE (reference sequence). This CDR3 is 15 amino acids long. CDR3 in amino acids: CASMKRAGTVETQYF. The CDR3 coding sequence is TGTGCCAGCATGAAAAGGGCAGGGACGGTAGAGACCCAGTACTTC.

V is TRBV27 and J is TRBJ2-6, with unresolved D. Trimming took 6 bases from V and 0 from J, leaving 6 bases between them. Germline V gives CDR1 MNHEY, CDR2 SMNVEV (reference sequence). The CDR3 runs to 14 residues. Here the CDR3 reads CASSSNSGANVLTF. The CDR3 DNA sequence: TGTGCCAGCAGCTCTAACTCTGGGGCCAACGTCCTGACTTTC. Full variable domain (outside the CDR3, taken from reference TRBV27 and TRBJ2-6): EAQVTQNPRYLITVTGKKLTVTCSQNMNHEYMSWYRQDPGLGLRQIYYSMNVEVTDKGDVPEGYKVSRKEKRNFPLILESPSPNQTSLYFCASSSNSGANVLTFGAGSRLTVL.

V gene TRBV18 combines with J gene TRBJ2-4; 13 bases align to TRBD2. V lost 3 bases and J lost 8; bases outside the gene matches: 10. The CDR3 extends over 17 amino acids. Germline CDR1 is KGHSH and CDR2 is LQKENI. CDR3 in DNA: TGTGCCAGCTCACCTTATCCCGGACTAGCGGGGGAAGACATTCAGTACTTC. It specifies CASSPYPGLAGEDIQYF.

Remarks on this clone: One junction end does not reproduce the germline sequence, and a read error may be involved. This sequence joins TRBV11-3 and TRBJ2-1, with 10 bases fitting TRBD2. Germline loops: CDR1 SGHNT, CDR2 YENEEA. The CDR3 has 14 amino acids. For the CDR3, the DNA is TGTGCCACCAGCCTAGCGGGGGAGTACAATGAGCAGTTCTTC. Encoded protein: CATSLAGEYNEQFF.

This chain uses TRBV7-2 with TRBJ2-1; TRBD2 aligns across 11 bases. This CDR3 is built from 15 residues. Germline lookup yields CDR1 SGHTA and CDR2 FQGNSA. J lost 9 bases, V lost 1 base, and 5 bases had no gene match. CDR3: CASSLGASGGREQFF. The CDR3 DNA is TGTGCCAGCAGCTTAGGGGCTAGCGGGGGGCGTGAGCAGTTCTTC.

This sequence joins TRBV7-9 and TRBJ2-7; D unclear. The CDR3 loop spans 16 amino acids. The V and J ends lost 5 bases and 2 bases respectively, with 19 bases between them. The germline V gene encodes CDR1 SEHNR and CDR2 FQNEAQ (reference sequence). The CDR3 sequence: CASSADRNWATYEQYF. CDR3 nucleotides: TGTGCCAGCAGCGCCGACCGGAATTGGGCCACCTACGAGCAGTACTTC.

This chain uses TRBV4-2 with TRBJ1-1; D may be TRBD1 (6 bases). V was shortened by 0 bases and J by 1 base, with 9 bases between the two germline ends. Per germline, CDR1 LGHNA and CDR2 YNFKEQ. The CDR3 extends over 15 amino acids. CDR3 residues: CASSQEWGPNTEAFF. In DNA, the CDR3 is TGTGCCAGCAGCCAAGAATGGGGGCCGAACACTGAAGCTTTCTTT.

This chain links TRBV5-1 with TRBJ2-1; the D gene is possibly TRBD1 (5 bases). The CDR3 consists of 12 residues. Trimming cost V 3 bases and J 10 bases, with 11 bases left between them. CDR1 is SGHRS and CDR2 is YFSETQ in the germline V gene. The CDR3 bases are TGCGCCAGCAGCTCGGATGCAGGGGAGCAGTTCTTC. This codes for CASSSDAGEQFF.

This chain connects TRBV19 to TRBJ2-4; 7 bases align to TRBD1. The junction had 7 bases not matched to a gene; V was cut back by 5 bases and J by 0 bases. The CDR3 is 16 amino acids. CDR1 and CDR2 (germline): LNHDA, SQIVND (reference sequence). CDR3 amino acids: CASSATGVIAKNIQYF. The CDR3, as DNA: TGTGCCAGTAGTGCAACAGGGGTCATAGCCAAAAACATTCAGTACTTC.

This clone is a singleton in its sample. The rearrangement links TRBV27 to TRBJ1-5, with D uncertain. Trimming cost V 8 bases and J 5 bases, with 16 bases left between them. Germline CDR1 MNHEY, CDR2 SMNVEV (reference sequence). CDR3 length equals 14 residues. The CDR3 bases are TGTGCCAGCGCTGACACCTACTTATATCAGCCCCAGCATTTT. Translation gives CASADTYLYQPQHF.

V is TRBV7-2 and J is TRBJ1-5; TRBD1 matches at 8 bases. The CDR3 contains 15 residues. J gave up 6 bases and V 5 bases, and 9 bases lay outside the gene matches. Germline assignment: CDR1 SGHTA and CDR2 FQGNSA. CDR3 bases: TGTGCCAGCAGCCTGGGACAGGAAATTCGTCAGCCCCAGCATTTT. Its translation: CASSLGQEIRQPQHF.